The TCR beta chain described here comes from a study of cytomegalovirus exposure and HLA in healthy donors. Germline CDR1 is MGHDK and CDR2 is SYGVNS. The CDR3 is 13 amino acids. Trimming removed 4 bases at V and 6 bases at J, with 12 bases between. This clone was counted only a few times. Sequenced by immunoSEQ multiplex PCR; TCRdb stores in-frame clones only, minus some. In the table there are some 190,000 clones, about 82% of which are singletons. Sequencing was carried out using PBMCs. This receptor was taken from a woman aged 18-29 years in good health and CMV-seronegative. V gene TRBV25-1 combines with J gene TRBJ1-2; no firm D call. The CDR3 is CASSVQQTDGYTF. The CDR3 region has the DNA TGTGCCAGCAGTGTCCAACAGACCGATGGCTACACCTTC.